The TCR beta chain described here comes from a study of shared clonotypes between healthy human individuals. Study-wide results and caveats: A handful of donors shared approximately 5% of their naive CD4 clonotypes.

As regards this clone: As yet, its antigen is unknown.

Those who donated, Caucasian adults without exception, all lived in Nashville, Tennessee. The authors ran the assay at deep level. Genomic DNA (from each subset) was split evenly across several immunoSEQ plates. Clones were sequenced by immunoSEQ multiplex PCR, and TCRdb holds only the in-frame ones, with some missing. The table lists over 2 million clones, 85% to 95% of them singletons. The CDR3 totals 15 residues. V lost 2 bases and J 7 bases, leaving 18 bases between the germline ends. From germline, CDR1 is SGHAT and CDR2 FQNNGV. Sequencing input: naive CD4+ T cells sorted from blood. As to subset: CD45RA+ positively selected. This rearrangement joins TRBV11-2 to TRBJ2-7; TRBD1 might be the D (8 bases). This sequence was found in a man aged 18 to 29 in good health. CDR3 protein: CASSLNGQGGSEQYF. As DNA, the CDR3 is TGTGCCAGCAGCTTAAACGGACAGGGCGGGAGTGAGCAGTACTTC.